What follows are 22 T cell receptor beta chains derived from one specimen sequenced in a study of blood T cell repertoires in COVID-19. Assay: immunoSEQ multiplex PCR; the TCRdb copy retains only in-frame clones and omits some. The sample contains 77,000 or so clones, around 67% of which appear only once. The sequenced sample consisted of peripheral blood. These receptors were collected from a human donor with acute or convalescent COVID-19. The donor label of this sample is uncertain.

This rearrangement joins TRBV9 to TRBJ2-7; D remains ambiguous. Trimming pared 1 base from V and 8 bases from J, leaving 10 bases between. The CDR3 consists of 12 residues. Germline V lookup: CDR1 SGDLS, CDR2 YYNGEE. The CDR3: CASSVHGSKQYF. The CDR3 DNA sequence: TGTGCCAGCAGCGTACATGGCTCCAAGCAGTACTTC.

The genes are TRBV7-2 and TRBJ2-1, with a tentative D call TRBD2 (6 bases). Germline-derived CDR1 and CDR2 are SGHTA and FQGNSA. This CDR3 comprises 15 residues. The V end lost 5 bases, the J end lost 5 bases, and 16 bases lay between the germline ends. The CDR3, as DNA: TGTGCCAGCAGCCCACAACTAGCACAAAACAATGAGCAGTTCTTC. This encodes CASSPQLAQNNEQFF.

The chain couples TRBV2 to TRBJ1-3; D is ambiguous. Germline CDR1 SNHLY, CDR2 FYNNEI. This CDR3 is built from 16 residues. Trimming took 1 base from V and 0 from J, leaving 10 bases between them. This CDR3 is CASSEVPILSGNTIYF. CDR3 sequence (DNA): TGTGCCAGCAGTGAAGTACCTATCCTCTCTGGAAACACCATATATTTT.

The rearrangement links TRBV19 to TRBJ2-4; D is uncertain. Germline CDR1 is LNHDA and CDR2 is SQIVND (reference sequence). Trimming removed 3 bases at V and 6 bases at J, with 6 bases between. This CDR3 region has 12 residues. The chain's CDR3 is CASSINGNIQYF. CDR3 DNA: TGTGCCAGTAGTATTAACGGAAACATTCAGTACTTC.

This chain links TRBV3-1 (or the pseudogene TRBV3-2) with TRBJ1-2; a possible D gene is TRBD1 (6 bases). The germline gives CDR1 LGHDT, CDR2 YNNKEL (reference sequence). The V and J ends lost 3 bases and 6 bases respectively, with 11 bases between them. This CDR3 has 13 amino acids. The CDR3 DNA reads TGTGCCAGCAGCCACCGGGACATGAATGGCTACACCTTC. Translating it yields CASSHRDMNGYTF.

This clone was detected only once. The rearrangement joins TRBV6-5 to TRBJ1-6; D remains ambiguous. From germline, CDR1 is MNHEY and CDR2 SVGAGI. This CDR3 has 12 amino acids. The V gene lost 8 bases and the J gene lost 7 bases, with 9 bases spanning the gap. The CDR3 coding sequence is TGTGCCAGCGGGCCGAAAAATTCACCCCTCCACTTT. Protein: CASGPKNSPLHF.

The chain carries TRBV18 and TRBJ2-7; 7 positions match TRBD1. The length of the CDR3 is 13 residues. V lost 5 bases and J lost 8; bases outside the gene matches: 9. The germline V gene encodes CDR1 KGHSH and CDR2 LQKENI. This chain's CDR3 is CASSMSMDRQQYF. The CDR3 DNA is TGTGCCAGCTCAATGTCCATGGACAGGCAGCAGTACTTC.

This sequence joins TRBV12-3 or TRBV12-4 and TRBJ2-5; 7 nucleotides line up with TRBD1. The ends lost 6 bases at V and 6 bases at J; junction bases unmatched: 4. The CDR3 contains 12 residues. CDR3 in DNA: TGTGCCAGCAGAAGGGACAGTAAGACCCAGTACTTC. Translation: CASRRDSKTQYF.

J is TRBJ2-1 and V is TRBV28; 13 bases align to TRBD2. The CDR3 has 16 amino acids. CDR1 and CDR2 from the germline V gene are MDHEN and SYDVKM. After removal of 3 bases from V and 7 bases from J, the junction contained 6 bases not matched to a gene. CDR3 residues: CASSFPGLAGPNEQFF. CDR3 DNA sequence: TGTGCCAGCAGTTTCCCGGGACTAGCGGGGCCAAATGAGCAGTTCTTC.

The chain is built from TRBV6-5 and TRBJ2-1; the match to TRBD1 covers 7 bases. Germline CDR1 and CDR2: MNHEY and SVGAGI. CDR3 length: 15 amino acids. J was trimmed by 2 bases and V by 4 bases; bases with no gene match: 5. CDR3 sequence reads: CASSSQGTTYNEQFF. CDR3 DNA sequence: TGTGCCAGCAGTTCACAGGGGACAACCTACAATGAGCAGTTCTTC.

V and J are TRBV7-9 and TRBJ2-1; TRBD2 agrees at 11 bases. Trimming at V came to 1 base and at J to 10 bases, leaving 12 bases not matched to a gene. The length of the CDR3 is 17 residues. Germline assignment: CDR1 SEHNR and CDR2 FQNEAQ (reference sequence). The CDR3 is CASSLELLAGEPREQFF. In nucleotides, the CDR3 is TGTGCCAGCAGCTTAGAGCTACTAGCGGGGGAGCCTCGGGAGCAGTTCTTC.

This clone was detected once. The V gene is TRBV7-2, the J gene TRBJ2-3; possible D gene TRBD1, 6 bases. Trimming pared 1 base from V and 0 bases from J, leaving 11 bases between. Germline V gene data show CDR1 as SGHTA and CDR2 as FQGNSA. The CDR3 extends over 16 amino acids. The CDR3 is CASSLGTAFSTDTQYF. The CDR3 DNA is TGTGCCAGCAGCTTAGGGACAGCGTTTAGCACAGATACGCAGTATTTT. Based on the CDR3 plus reference TRBV7-2 and TRBJ2-3, the full variable domain is GAGVSQSPSNKVTEKGKDVELRCDPISGHTALYWYRQSLGQGLEFLIYFQGNSAPDKSGLPSDRFSAERTGGSVSTLTIQRTQQEDSAVYLCASSLGTAFSTDTQYFGPGTRLTVL.

V gene TRBV13 combines with J gene TRBJ1-6, with unresolved D. V was pared by 5 bases and J by 10 bases, with 18 bases between. There are 15 residues in the CDR3. Germline V gene sequence: CDR1 PRHDT, CDR2 FYEKMQ (reference sequence). DNA for the CDR3: TGTGCCAGCAGCACCGGGCGGGTTGGAGGATCACCCCTCCACTTT. Amino acid sequence: CASSTGRVGGSPLHF.

The chain joins TRBV19 to TRBJ1-6, with a possible D match to TRBD1 (5 bases). There are 13 residues in the CDR3. V was cut by 8 bases and J by 4 bases, with 9 bases left in between. Germline-derived CDR1 and CDR2 are LNHDA and SQIVND (reference sequence). The CDR3 nucleotides are TGTGCCAGTGCCGACAGATATAATTCACCCCTCCACTTT. Its translation: CASADRYNSPLHF.

This chain connects TRBV27 to TRBJ1-5; D may be TRBD1 (5 bases). V was cut by 5 bases and J by 7 bases, with 12 bases left in between. This CDR3 is 13 amino acids long. Germline V gene lookup returns CDR1 MNHEY and CDR2 SMNVEV (reference sequence). In DNA form, the CDR3 reads TGTGCCAGCAGTCCCGACAGAGCCCAGCCCCAGCATTTT. Translating gives CASSPDRAQPQHF.

This chain uses TRBV6-5 with TRBJ1-1; D is perhaps TRBD1 (6 bases). Germline CDR1 reads MNHEY; CDR2 reads SVGAGI. V was clipped by 1 base and J by 1 base, with 13 bases between them. The CDR3 has 16 residues. In DNA, the CDR3 is TGTGCCAGCAGTTACTACACAACAGGGCCGAACACTGAAGCTTTCTTT. Translated: CASSYYTTGPNTEAFF.

The genes are TRBV3-1 (or the pseudogene TRBV3-2) and TRBJ1-2; TRBD1 aligns across 7 bases. Germline CDR1 LGHDT, CDR2 YNNKEL (reference sequence). This CDR3 region has 20 residues. J lost 4 bases, V lost 2 bases, and 22 bases had no gene match. The CDR3 DNA reads as TGTGCCAGCAGCCAAACACGAAGCGGCCAACAGGGGAAGAGGATCTATGGCTACACCTTC. Translation gives CASSQTRSGQQGKRIYGYTF.

For the CDR3, the DNA is TGTGCCAGCAGCATCCGTCAGGGTGCCTACGAGCAGTACTTC. It is translated as CASSIRQGAYEQYF. The V call is TRBV7-2, the J call TRBJ2-7; D might be TRBD1 (5 bases). Germline V gene data show CDR1 as SGHTA and CDR2 as FQGNSA. V was clipped by 5 bases and J by 2 bases, with 13 bases between them. CDR3 size: 14 residues. Full variable domain (rest looked up from reference TRBV7-2 and TRBJ2-7): GAGVSQSPSNKVTEKGKDVELRCDPISGHTALYWYRQSLGQGLEFLIYFQGNSAPDKSGLPSDRFSAERTGGSVSTLTIQRTQQEDSAVYLCASSIRQGAYEQYFGPGTRLTVT.

The chain carries TRBV29-1 and TRBJ2-6; D uncertain. This CDR3 is 17 amino acids long. Germline CDR1 reads SQVTM; CDR2 reads ANQGSEA. V was trimmed by 0 bases and J by 0 bases, leaving 12 bases between them. The CDR3 sequence is CSVEDLRRSSGANVLTF. Written as DNA, the CDR3 is TGCAGCGTTGAAGATCTTCGTAGGAGCTCTGGGGCCAACGTCCTGACTTTC.

The rearrangement links TRBV7-2 to TRBJ1-2; weak D call: TRBD1 (5 bases). V was pared by 1 base and J by 8 bases, with 11 bases between. This CDR3 comprises 13 residues. Germline V gives CDR1 SGHTA, CDR2 FQGNSA. The CDR3 region is CASSLGSRVGYTF. CDR3 DNA: TGTGCCAGCAGCTTAGGGTCCAGGGTGGGCTACACCTTC.

V is TRBV11-3 and J is TRBJ2-1, with TRBD1 identical over 7 bases. Germline CDR1 and CDR2: SGHNT and YENEEA. V shed 5 bases and J 10 bases; nucleotides not matched to a gene: 11. This CDR3 spans 14 amino acids. The chain's CDR3 is CASSASGTVREQFF. CDR3 DNA: TGTGCCAGCAGCGCCTCCGGGACAGTCCGGGAGCAGTTCTTC.

The rearrangement links TRBV29-1 to TRBJ1-1; D is uncertain. Trimming removed 6 bases at V and 10 bases at J, with 21 bases between. Per the germline V gene, CDR1 is SQVTM and CDR2 is ANQGSEA. CDR3 length equals 13 residues. As DNA, the CDR3 is TGCAGCGTCCTCGGAGACTCCCTAAAACCAGCTTTCTTT. It specifies CSVLGDSLKPAFF.